Sequencing of this T cell receptor (beta chain) was carried out in a study of T cell responses to AZD1222 COVID-19 vaccine (TCRdb year 2021). Concerning the study at large: A total of around 240 trial participants underwent TCR sequencing, of whom some 210 received two doses of AZD1222 and about 26 received two doses of the MenACWY control vaccine. Trial participants were enrolled by age into 18-55, 56-69 and 70-plus year subgroups, with 148, 28 and 57 TCR-sequenced participants respectively. Points the paper makes about the study in general: CD4 TCRs associated with the vaccine covered the entire spike protein, and the dominant responses were in regions 160-218 and 743-854. Participants were mostly white British, with more females than males. The authors suggested clonal diversity may have been underestimated. Because no day 14 peak-response samples were available, the repertoires could be characterized only after the peak T cell response. Spike-specific TCR breadth and depth rose significantly after two AZD1222 doses compared with day 0 and with MenACWY recipients. Reportedly, almost half of the unique spike-specific TCRs recognized epitopes lying outside the regions that are mutated in the B.1.351 and B.1.1.7 variants. In the small 56-69-year group, the increase in depth fell short of significance, most likely because of low power. Conclusions about previously exposed vaccinees are limited because only 5 or 6 AZD1222 recipients were SARS-CoV-2 seropositive at baseline.

The time point tag for this specimen amounts to: about 28 days (+/-7) after the second vaccine dose. AZD1222 recipients with second doses at about 4 weeks or about 12 weeks were pooled, because spike-specific TCR depth and breadth did not differ between schedules. The vaccinee samples were drawn from two UK trials, COV001 and COV002, one of which was a single-blind randomized controlled phase 2/3 trial testing AZD1222 (ChAdOx1 nCoV-19) in healthy adults. For TCRbeta chain sequencing, PBMC samples from trial participants were taken at day 0 and at day 28 after the second dose. A remark on this clone: It has no known antigen specificity. No clone much larger than this one lies a single base away; base qualities are absent.

The CDR3 regions of human TCRbeta chains were analyzed by immunosequencing. As for how the authors treated the data: TCRs in the repertoires were matched against a reference library of SARS-CoV-2-specific TCRs that had been generated with the MIRA antigen-specificity platform. Breadth meant the fraction of unique TCRs that were SARS-CoV-2-associated, whereas depth meant the fraction of total T cells that were SARS-CoV-2-associated. Using the MIRA data, each spike-specific TCR was assigned both to the spike region to which the TCR was reactive and to a CD4 or CD8 class. Log10-transformed breadth and depth values were compared by one-way ANOVA with Sidak's multiple comparisons tests. Held by TCRdb, this immuneACCESS table contains in-frame sequences only and omits some clones. Under half of the omission traces to an unresolved V gene where checked; the cause of the rest is unknown. V, J and clone size are those of that table, while D and trimming were read from the DNA. The sample profile shows about 150,000 clones; approximately 95% of them were found once. The ten largest clonotypes hold roughly 7% of the sample.

This sample comprised peripheral blood, obtained 28 days after the second AZD1222 dose. The TCR comes from an adult who received the AZD1222 COVID-19 vaccine.

Here the CDR3 is given as CASSPPWSGGDEKLFF. In nucleotide form, the sequence is TGTGCCAGCAGCCCCCCCTGGTCCGGGGGCGACGAAAAACTGTTTTTT. Recombination connected TRBV7-9 to TRBJ1-4; 6 matching bases give a weak D call of TRBD1. The CDR3 numbers 16 residues from cysteine through phenylalanine. Only the CDR3 portion is preserved as DNA: 48 bases, with reading frame beginning at the first base. Trimming at the junction amounts to 5 bases on V and 8 bases on J, and the germline ends lie 21 bases apart. CDR1 and CDR2 were assigned from the germline V gene (reference sequence) as SEHNR and FQNEAQ.